This T cell receptor (beta chain) was retrieved from a study of T-cell memory formation after mild COVID-19. TCRdb re-called the 5' RACE reads through MiXCR, storing one row per CDR3 protein. Of about 360,000 distinct CDR3 sequences in the sample, around 15% were seen once. General study results and limits: Cross-reactive memory apparently joined, as some responding clones appeared in pre-infection memory.

Of note for this clonotype: Antigen unknown.

The germline CDR1 and CDR2 sequences are KGHDR and SFDVKD. After removal of 9 bases from V and 9 bases from J, the junction contained 8 bases not matched to a gene. This CDR3 comprises 13 residues. This sequence joins TRBV24-1 and TRBJ2-1; TRBD2 matches at 9 bases. Material: PBMCs or a T cell subset sorted from them (not recorded which). The receptor was isolated from a man in his late teens or twenties who had mild COVID-19 (a few samples of this study predate the infection). Cell type and time point are not known. The CDR3 DNA reads as TGTGCCACCCACAGAGCGGGGGGAGGTGAGCAGTTCTTC. Translated, it gives CATHRAGGGEQFF.